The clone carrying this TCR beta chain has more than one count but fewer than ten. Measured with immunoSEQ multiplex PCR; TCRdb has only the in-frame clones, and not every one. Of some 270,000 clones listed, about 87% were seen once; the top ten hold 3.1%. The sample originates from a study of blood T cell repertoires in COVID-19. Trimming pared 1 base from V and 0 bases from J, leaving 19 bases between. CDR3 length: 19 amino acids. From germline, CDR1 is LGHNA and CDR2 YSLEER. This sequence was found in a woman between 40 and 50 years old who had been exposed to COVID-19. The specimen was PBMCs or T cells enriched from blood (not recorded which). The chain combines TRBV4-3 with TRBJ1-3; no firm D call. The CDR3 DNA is TGCGCCAGCAGCCAAGTAGTCGGGAGAAACGTTCTCTCTGGAAACACCATATATTTT. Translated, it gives CASSQVVGRNVLSGNTIYF.